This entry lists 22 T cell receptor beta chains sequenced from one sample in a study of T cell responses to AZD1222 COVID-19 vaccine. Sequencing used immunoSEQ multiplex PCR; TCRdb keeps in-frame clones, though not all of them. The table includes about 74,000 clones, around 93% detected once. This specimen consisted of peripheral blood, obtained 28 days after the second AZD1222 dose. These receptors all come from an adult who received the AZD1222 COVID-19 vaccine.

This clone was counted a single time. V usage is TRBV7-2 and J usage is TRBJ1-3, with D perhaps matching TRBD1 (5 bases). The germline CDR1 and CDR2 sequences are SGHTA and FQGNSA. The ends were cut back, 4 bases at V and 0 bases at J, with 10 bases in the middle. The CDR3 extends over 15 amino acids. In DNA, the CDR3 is TGTGCCAGCAGCTGGGGGGGGAGCTCTGGAAACACCATATATTTT. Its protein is CASSWGGSSGNTIYF.

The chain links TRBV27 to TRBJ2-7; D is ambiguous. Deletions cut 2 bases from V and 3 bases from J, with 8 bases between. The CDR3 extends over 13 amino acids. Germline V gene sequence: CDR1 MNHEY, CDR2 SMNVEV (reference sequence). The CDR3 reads CASSLGQNYEQYF. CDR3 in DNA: TGTGCCAGCAGTTTAGGTCAGAACTACGAGCAGTACTTC.

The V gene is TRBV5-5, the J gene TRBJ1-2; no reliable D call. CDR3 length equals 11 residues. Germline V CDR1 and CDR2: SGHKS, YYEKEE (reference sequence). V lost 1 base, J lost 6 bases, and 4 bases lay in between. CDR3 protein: CASSLKNGYTF. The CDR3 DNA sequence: TGTGCCAGCAGCTTGAAGAATGGCTACACCTTC.

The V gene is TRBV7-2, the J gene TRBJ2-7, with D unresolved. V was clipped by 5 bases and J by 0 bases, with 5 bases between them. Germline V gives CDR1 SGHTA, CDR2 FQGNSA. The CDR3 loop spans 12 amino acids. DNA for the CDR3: TGTGCCAGCAGCCAAAGCTCCTACGAGCAGTACTTC. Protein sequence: CASSQSSYEQYF.

The CDR3 nucleotides read TGTGCCAGCACCGAGGGAAGGACCTTGAACACTGAAGCTTTCTTT. Its protein product is CASTEGRTLNTEAFF. The chain employs TRBV6-5 and TRBJ1-1; unclear D gene. CDR3 length equals 15 residues. V shed 7 bases and J shed 0 bases, with 15 bases lying between them. Germline-derived CDR1 and CDR2 are MNHEY and SVGAGI.

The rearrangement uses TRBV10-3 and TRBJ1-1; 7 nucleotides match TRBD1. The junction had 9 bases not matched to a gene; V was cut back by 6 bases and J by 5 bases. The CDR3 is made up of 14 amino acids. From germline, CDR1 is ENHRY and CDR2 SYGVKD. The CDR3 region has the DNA TGTGCCATCAGCACGACAGGGCGAGGAACTGAAGCTTTCTTT. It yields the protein CAISTTGRGTEAFF.

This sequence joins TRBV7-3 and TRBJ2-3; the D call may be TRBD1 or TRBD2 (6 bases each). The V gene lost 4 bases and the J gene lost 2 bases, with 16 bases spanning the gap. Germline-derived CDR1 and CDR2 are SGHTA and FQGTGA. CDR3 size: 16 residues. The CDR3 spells CASSSLEGGPTDTQYF. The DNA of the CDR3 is TGTGCCAGCAGCTCACTAGAGGGGGGCCCCACAGATACGCAGTATTTT.

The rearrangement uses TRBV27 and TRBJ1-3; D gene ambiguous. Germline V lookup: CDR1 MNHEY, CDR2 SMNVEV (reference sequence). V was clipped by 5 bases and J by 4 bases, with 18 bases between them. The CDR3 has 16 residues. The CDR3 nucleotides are TGTGCCAGCAGTCCCCTCTCCGGGTCTAAGGGAAACACCATATATTTT. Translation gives CASSPLSGSKGNTIYF.

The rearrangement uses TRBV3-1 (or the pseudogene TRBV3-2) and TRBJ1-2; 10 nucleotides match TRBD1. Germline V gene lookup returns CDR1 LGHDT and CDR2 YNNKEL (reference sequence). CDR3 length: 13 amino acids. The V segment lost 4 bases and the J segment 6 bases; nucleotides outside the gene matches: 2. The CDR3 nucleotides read TGTGCCAGCAGCCCCGGACAGGGGGATGGCTACACCTTC. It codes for CASSPGQGDGYTF.

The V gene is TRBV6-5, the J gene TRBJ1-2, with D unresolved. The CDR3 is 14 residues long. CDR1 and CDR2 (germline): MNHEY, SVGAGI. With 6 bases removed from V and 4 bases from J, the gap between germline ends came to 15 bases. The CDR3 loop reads CASSLTGSGYGYTF. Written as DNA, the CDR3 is TGTGCCAGCAGCCTCACGGGTTCAGGCTATGGCTACACCTTC.

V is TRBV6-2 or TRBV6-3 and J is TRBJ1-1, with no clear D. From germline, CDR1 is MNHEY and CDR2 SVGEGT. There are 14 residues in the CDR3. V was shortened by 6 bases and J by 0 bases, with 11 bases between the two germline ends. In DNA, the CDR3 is TGTGCCAGCAGCCGGGAGGGCTTGAACACTGAAGCTTTCTTT. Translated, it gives CASSREGLNTEAFF.

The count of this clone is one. The CDR3 spells CASSFGTGSNQPQHF. CDR3 in DNA: TGTGCCAGCAGCTTTGGGACAGGAAGCAATCAGCCCCAGCATTTT. This rearrangement joins TRBV7-8 to TRBJ1-5; 8 nucleotides line up with TRBD1. The CDR3 spans 15 residues. Germline V gene sequence: CDR1 SGHVS, CDR2 FQNEAQ. The junction had 2 bases not matched to a gene; V was cut back by 3 bases and J by 1 base. The full variable domain, with the rest looked up from reference TRBV7-8 and TRBJ1-5, is GAGVSQSPRYKVAKRGQDVALRCDPISGHVSLFWYQQALGQGPEFLTYFQNEAQLDKSGLPSDRFFAERPEGSVSTLKIQRTQQEDSAVYLCASSFGTGSNQPQHFGDGTRLSIL.

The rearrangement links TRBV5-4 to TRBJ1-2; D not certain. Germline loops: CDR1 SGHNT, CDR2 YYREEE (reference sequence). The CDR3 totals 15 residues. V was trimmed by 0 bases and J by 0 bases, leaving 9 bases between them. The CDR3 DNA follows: TGTGCCAGCAGCTTGGGCCCCGGGACTAACTATGGCTACACCTTC. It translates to CASSLGPGTNYGYTF.

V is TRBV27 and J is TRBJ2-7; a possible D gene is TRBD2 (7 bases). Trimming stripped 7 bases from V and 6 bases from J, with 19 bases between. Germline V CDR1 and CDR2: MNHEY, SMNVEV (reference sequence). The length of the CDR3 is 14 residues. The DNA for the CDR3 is TGTGCCAGCAACCCTGGACGGGGGGCTTTCGAGCAGTACTTC. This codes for CASNPGRGAFEQYF.

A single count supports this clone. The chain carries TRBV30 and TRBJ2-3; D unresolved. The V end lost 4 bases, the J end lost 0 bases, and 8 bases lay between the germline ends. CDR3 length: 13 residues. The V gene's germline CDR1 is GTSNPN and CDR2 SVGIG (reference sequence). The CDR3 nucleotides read TGTGCCTGGACCGAGATAAGCACAGATACGCAGTATTTT. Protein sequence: CAWTEISTDTQYF.

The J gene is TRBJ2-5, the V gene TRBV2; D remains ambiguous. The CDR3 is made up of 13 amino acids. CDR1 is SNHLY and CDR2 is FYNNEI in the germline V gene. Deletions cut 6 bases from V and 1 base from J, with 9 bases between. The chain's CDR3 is CASRPSAQETQYF. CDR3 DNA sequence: TGTGCCAGCAGGCCCAGCGCCCAAGAGACCCAGTACTTC.

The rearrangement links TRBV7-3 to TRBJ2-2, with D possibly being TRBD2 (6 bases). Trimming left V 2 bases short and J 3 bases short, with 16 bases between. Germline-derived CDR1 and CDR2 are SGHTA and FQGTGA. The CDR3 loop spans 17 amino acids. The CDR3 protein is CASSLSPVLADTGELFF. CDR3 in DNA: TGTGCCAGCAGCTTATCCCCGGTGTTAGCGGACACCGGGGAGCTGTTTTTT.

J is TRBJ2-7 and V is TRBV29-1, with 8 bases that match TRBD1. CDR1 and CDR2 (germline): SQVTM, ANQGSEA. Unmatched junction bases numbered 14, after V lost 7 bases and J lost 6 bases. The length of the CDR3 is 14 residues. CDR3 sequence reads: CSGRTGTSQGEQYF. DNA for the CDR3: TGCAGCGGCCGGACAGGGACGTCCCAGGGCGAGCAGTACTTC.

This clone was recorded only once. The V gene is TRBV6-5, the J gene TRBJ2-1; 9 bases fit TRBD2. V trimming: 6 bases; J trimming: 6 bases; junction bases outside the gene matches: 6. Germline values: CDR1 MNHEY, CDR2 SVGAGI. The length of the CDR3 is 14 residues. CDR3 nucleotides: TGTGCCAGCAGGAAAGCGGGAGGAGGCAATGAGCAGTTCTTC. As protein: CASRKAGGGNEQFF.

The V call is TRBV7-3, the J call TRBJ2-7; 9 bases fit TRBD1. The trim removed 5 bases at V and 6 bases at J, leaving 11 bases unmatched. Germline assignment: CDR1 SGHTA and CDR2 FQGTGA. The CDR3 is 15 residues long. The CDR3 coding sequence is TGTGCCAGCAGCGCACTGGGGACAGGGAGACTCGAGCAGTACTTC. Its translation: CASSALGTGRLEQYF.

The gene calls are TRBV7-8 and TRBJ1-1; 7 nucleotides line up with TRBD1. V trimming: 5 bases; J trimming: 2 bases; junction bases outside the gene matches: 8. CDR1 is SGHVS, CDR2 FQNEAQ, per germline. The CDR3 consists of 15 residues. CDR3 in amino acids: CASSPGTAKNTEAFF. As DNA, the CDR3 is TGTGCCAGCAGCCCGGGGACAGCTAAAAACACTGAAGCTTTCTTT.

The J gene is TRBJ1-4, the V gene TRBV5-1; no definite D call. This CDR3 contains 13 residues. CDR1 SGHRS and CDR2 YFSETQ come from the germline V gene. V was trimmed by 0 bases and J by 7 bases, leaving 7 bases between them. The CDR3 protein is CASSLENSEKLFF. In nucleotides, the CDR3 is TGCGCCAGCAGCTTGGAGAACTCTGAAAAACTGTTTTTT.